This passage covers 8 T cell receptor beta chains from one sample sequenced in a study of beta chain features in type 1 diabetes. Study-wide results and caveats: The study found moderately but significantly shorter TCRB CDR3s in all four CD4+ subsets of Type 1 diabetes patients.

Of the isolated RNA, all was reverse transcribed, and so the sequenced material was expressed TCRB transcripts. Libraries were prepared by immunoSEQ multiplex PCR; TCRdb keeps only in-frame clonotypes and omits some of them. The table shows under 300,000 clones, with about a tenth occurring only once. Which antigens these TCRs recognize remains unknown. The material sequenced was naive CD4+ T cells from blood. All receptors derive from a man aged 30 to 45 with type 1 diabetes.

The genes are TRBV2 and TRBJ1-2; weak D call: TRBD1 (5 bases). Germline-derived CDR1 and CDR2 are SNHLY and FYNNEI. The CDR3 consists of 12 residues. The germline V and J ends were trimmed by 5 bases and 6 bases, with 10 bases remaining between them. The CDR3 sequence is CASSPAGNGYTF. CDR3 nucleotide sequence: TGTGCCAGCAGTCCGGCAGGGAATGGCTACACCTTC.

This clone was counted only a few times. The chain couples TRBV6-6 to TRBJ1-2; 8 bases match TRBD1. V was clipped by 5 bases and J by 8 bases; unmatched bases: 4. The CDR3 totals 12 residues. CDR1 and CDR2 (germline): MNHNY, SVGAGI (reference sequence). The DNA of the CDR3 is TGTGCCAGCAGTACAGGGGGACAGGGCTACACCTTC. Translating it yields CASSTGGQGYTF.

This clone was seen a few times. J is TRBJ1-5 and V is TRBV5-5; D perhaps matches TRBD1 (6 bases). Trimming removed 0 bases at V and 6 bases at J, with 10 bases between. Germline V lookup: CDR1 SGHKS, CDR2 YYEKEE (reference sequence). The CDR3 loop spans 14 amino acids. CDR3 region: CASSLVGGRQPQHF. In nucleotides, the CDR3 is TGTGCCAGCAGCTTGGTCGGGGGGCGTCAGCCCCAGCATTTT.

This clone was detected only a few times. The rearrangement uses TRBV4-3 and TRBJ2-1, with 11 nucleotides matching TRBD2. Losses at the gene ends were 0 bases for V and 3 bases for J; bases not matched to a gene: 4. The CDR3 contains 17 residues. Germline V lookup: CDR1 LGHNA, CDR2 YSLEER. The CDR3 nucleotides read TGCGCCAGCAGCCAAGATTTCGGACTAGCGGGCTACAATGAGCAGTTCTTC. Translated: CASSQDFGLAGYNEQFF.

The gene calls are TRBV4-3 and TRBJ1-5; TRBD1 is a possible D gene (5 bases). Germline-derived CDR1 and CDR2 are LGHNA and YSLEER. The CDR3 runs to 13 residues. V lost 0 bases to trimming and J lost 6 bases, with 6 bases between them. In DNA form, the CDR3 reads TGCGCCAGCAGCCAAGACAGGGCTCAGCCCCAGCATTTT. Protein: CASSQDRAQPQHF.

This chain joins TRBV19 and TRBJ2-3; 8 bases map to TRBD1. The germline V gene encodes CDR1 LNHDA and CDR2 SQIVND (reference sequence). With V trimmed by 4 bases and J by 5 bases, 5 bases remained unmatched. The CDR3 loop spans 14 amino acids. This chain's CDR3 is CASSSGQGVDTQYF. In nucleotides, the CDR3 is TGTGCCAGTAGTAGTGGACAGGGAGTAGATACGCAGTATTTT.

This clone was counted only a few times. CDR3 DNA sequence: TGTGCCAGCAGCTTGGCCGGAGACAGGGGCGGCTACACCTTC. This encodes CASSLAGDRGGYTF. The V gene is TRBV5-4, the J gene TRBJ1-2; 8 bases agree with TRBD1. Trimming at V came to 0 bases and at J to 8 bases, leaving 6 bases not matched to a gene. The CDR3 totals 14 residues. The germline V gene has CDR1 SGHNT and CDR2 YYREEE (reference sequence).

This clone turned up a few times. J is TRBJ1-4 and V is TRBV19; D unresolved. Looked up from germline, CDR1 is LNHDA and CDR2 is SQIVND (reference sequence). V shed 3 bases and J shed 3 bases, with 8 bases lying between them. This CDR3 spans 14 amino acids. The DNA for the CDR3 is TGTGCCAGTAGTATTCGGGTAGCTAATGAAAAACTGTTTTTT. It specifies CASSIRVANEKLFF.